These 5 T cell receptor beta chains came from one sample sequenced in a study of resident and recirculating memory T cells in vitiligo. Assay: immunoSEQ multiplex PCR; the TCRdb copy retains only in-frame clones and omits some. The sample lists 70,000 or so clones, roughly 92% occurring once. Input material: blood. The source is a male donor with vitiligo.

V is TRBV4-1 and J is TRBJ2-7; no clear D. This CDR3 has 13 amino acids. Germline V gene sequence: CDR1 MGHRA, CDR2 YSYEKL. Trimming shortened V by 2 bases and J by 4 bases, and 9 bases separated the two germline ends. The CDR3, as DNA: TGCGCCAGCAGCCAACGCAGGTTTTACGAGCAGTACTTC. It encodes CASSQRRFYEQYF.

The chain has TRBV30 and TRBJ2-5, with D possibly matching TRBD1 (7 bases). Germline CDR1 is GTSNPN and CDR2 is SVGIG (reference sequence). Trimming stripped 3 bases from V and 5 bases from J, with 19 bases between. The CDR3 contains 15 residues. As DNA, the CDR3 is TGTGCCTGGAGGATGAGAGGAGGGGGCCGGGAGACCCAGTACTTC. Residues: CAWRMRGGGRETQYF.

The CDR3 spells CASSQDRRPYEQYF. The CDR3 nucleotides are TGTGCCAGCAGCCAGGACAGGCGACCCTACGAGCAGTACTTC. The chain links TRBV14 to TRBJ2-7; 7 nucleotides align to TRBD1. Germline CDR1 reads SGHDN; CDR2 reads FVKESK. V lost 3 bases and J lost 2; bases outside the gene matches: 4. This CDR3 comprises 14 residues.

This rearrangement joins TRBV7-2 to TRBJ1-1, with a weak D call TRBD1 (5 bases). This CDR3 comprises 14 residues. V dropped 5 bases and J dropped 5 bases, with 15 bases sitting between them. The germline V gene encodes CDR1 SGHTA and CDR2 FQGNSA. The CDR3 loop is CASSPQGGRTEAFF. CDR3 DNA sequence: TGTGCCAGCAGCCCCCAGGGAGGGAGGACTGAAGCTTTCTTT.

The chain uses TRBV11-2 and TRBJ2-5; D is perhaps TRBD1 (5 bases). The ends were cut back, 5 bases at V and 2 bases at J, with 9 bases in the middle. Germline CDR1 and CDR2: SGHAT and FQNNGV. The CDR3 consists of 13 residues. In nucleotides, the CDR3 is TGTGCCAGCAGCCTGGACAATCAAGAGACCCAGTACTTC. Encoded protein: CASSLDNQETQYF.